This T cell receptor beta chain was recorded in a study of blood T cell repertoires in COVID-19. Study-wide context: Samples came from the United States, Italy and Spain, spanning acute and convalescent COVID-19.

The protocol was immunoSEQ multiplex PCR, while the TCRdb copy is restricted to in-frame clones and leaves out a portion. The sample includes a few hundred thousand clones, roughly nine tenths seen only once; the top ten take around 4.6%. The V segment lost 5 bases and the J segment 1 base; nucleotides outside the gene matches: 9. Germline V lookup: CDR1 MNHEY, CDR2 SMNVEV (reference sequence). The CDR3 consists of 16 residues. Sequencing was performed on peripheral blood. The V call is TRBV27, the J call TRBJ2-3; 7 nucleotides match TRBD2. The source of this sequence is a woman aged 40-49 years who had recovered from COVID-19. CDR3 sequence reads: CASSKLLADRTDTQYF. In DNA, the CDR3 is TGTGCCAGCAGTAAATTGCTAGCGGACCGCACAGATACGCAGTATTTT.